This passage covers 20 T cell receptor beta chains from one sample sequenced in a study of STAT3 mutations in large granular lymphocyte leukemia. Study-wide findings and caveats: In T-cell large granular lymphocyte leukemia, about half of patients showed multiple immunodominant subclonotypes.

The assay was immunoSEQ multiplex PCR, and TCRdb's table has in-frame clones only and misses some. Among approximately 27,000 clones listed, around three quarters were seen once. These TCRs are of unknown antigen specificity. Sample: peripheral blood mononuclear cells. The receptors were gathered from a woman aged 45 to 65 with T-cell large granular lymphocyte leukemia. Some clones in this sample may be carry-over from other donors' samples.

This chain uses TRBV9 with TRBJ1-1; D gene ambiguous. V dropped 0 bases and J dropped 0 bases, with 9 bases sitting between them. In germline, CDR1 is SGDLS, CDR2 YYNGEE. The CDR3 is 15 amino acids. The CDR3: CASSVGGRMNTEAFF. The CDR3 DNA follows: TGTGCCAGCAGCGTAGGTGGACGGATGAACACTGAAGCTTTCTTT.

CDR3 in amino acids: CASSFSPEETQYF. CDR3 DNA: TGTGCCAGCAGCTTCTCGCCGGAAGAGACCCAGTACTTC. The V gene is TRBV5-4, the J gene TRBJ2-5; no firm D call. This CDR3 spans 13 amino acids. Germline loops: CDR1 SGHNT, CDR2 YYREEE (reference sequence). Trimming removed 2 bases from V and 3 bases from J, with 8 bases in between.

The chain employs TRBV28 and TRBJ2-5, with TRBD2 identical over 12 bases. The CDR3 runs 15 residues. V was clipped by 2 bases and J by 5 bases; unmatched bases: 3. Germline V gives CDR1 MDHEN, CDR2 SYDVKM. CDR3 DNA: TGTGCCAGCAGTTTACGACTAGCGGGAGTGGAGACCCAGTACTTC. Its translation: CASSLRLAGVETQYF.

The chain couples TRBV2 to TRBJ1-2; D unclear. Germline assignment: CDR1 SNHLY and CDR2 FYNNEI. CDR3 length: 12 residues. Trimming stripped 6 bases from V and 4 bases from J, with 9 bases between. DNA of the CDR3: TGTGCCAGCAGCCGGGATACCTATGGCTACACCTTC. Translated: CASSRDTYGYTF.

DNA of the CDR3: TGTGCCAGCAGTTTAGGGGATCAGAAGCAGTACTTC. Protein product: CASSLGDQKQYF. J is TRBJ2-7 and V is TRBV28; D gene ambiguous. The V gene lost 2 bases and the J gene lost 8 bases, with 10 bases spanning the gap. The germline CDR1 and CDR2 sequences are MDHEN and SYDVKM. CDR3 length: 12 residues.

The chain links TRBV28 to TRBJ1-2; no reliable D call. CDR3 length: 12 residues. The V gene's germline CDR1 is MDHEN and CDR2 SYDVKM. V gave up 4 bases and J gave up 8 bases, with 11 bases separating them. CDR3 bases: TGTGCCAGCAGTTCCCAAGGGAGCGGCTACACCTTC. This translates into CASSSQGSGYTF.

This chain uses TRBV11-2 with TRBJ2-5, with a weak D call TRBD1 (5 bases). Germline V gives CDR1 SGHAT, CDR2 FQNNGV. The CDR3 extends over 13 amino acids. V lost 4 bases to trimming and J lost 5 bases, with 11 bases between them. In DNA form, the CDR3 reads TGTGCCAGCAGCTCGAGACAGTTGGAGACCCAGTACTTC. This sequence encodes CASSSRQLETQYF. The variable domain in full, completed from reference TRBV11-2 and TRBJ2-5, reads EAGVAQSPRYKIIEKRQSVAFWCNPISGHATLYWYQQILGQGPKLLIQFQNNGVVDDSQLPKDRFSAERLKGVDSTLKIQPAKLEDSAVYLCASSSRQLETQYFGPGTRLLVL.

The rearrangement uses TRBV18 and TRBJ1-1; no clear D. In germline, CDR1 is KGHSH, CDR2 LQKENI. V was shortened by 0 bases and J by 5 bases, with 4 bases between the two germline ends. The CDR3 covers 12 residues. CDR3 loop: CASSPPGTEAFF. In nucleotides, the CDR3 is TGTGCCAGCTCACCACCAGGGACTGAAGCTTTCTTT.

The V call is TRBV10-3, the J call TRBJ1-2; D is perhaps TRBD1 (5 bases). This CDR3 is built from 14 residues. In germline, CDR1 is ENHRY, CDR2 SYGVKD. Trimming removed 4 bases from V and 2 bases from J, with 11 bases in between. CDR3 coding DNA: TGTGCCATCAGTGTGGGGGGTCTAAACTATGGCTACACCTTC. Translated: CAISVGGLNYGYTF.

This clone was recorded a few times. The CDR3 DNA reads as TGTGCCAGCAGTTTTTCCTCCTACAATGAGCAGTTCTTC. It is translated as CASSFSSYNEQFF. The rearrangement joins TRBV27 to TRBJ2-1; no reliable D call. This CDR3 has 13 residues. V shed 3 bases and J shed 0 bases, with 3 bases lying between them. The germline CDR1 and CDR2 sequences are MNHEY and SMNVEV (reference sequence).

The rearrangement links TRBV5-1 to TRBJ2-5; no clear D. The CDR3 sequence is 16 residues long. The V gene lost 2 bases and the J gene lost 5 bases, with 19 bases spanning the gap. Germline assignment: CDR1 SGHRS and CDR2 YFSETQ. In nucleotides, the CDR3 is TGCGCCAGCAGCTTCTACAGTAACCCTGCCCGGGAGACCCAGTACTTC. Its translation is CASSFYSNPARETQYF.

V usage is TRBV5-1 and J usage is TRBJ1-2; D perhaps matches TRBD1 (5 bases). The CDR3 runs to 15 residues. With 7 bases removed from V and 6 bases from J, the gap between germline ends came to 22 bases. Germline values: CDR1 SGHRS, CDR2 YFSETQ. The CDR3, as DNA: TGCGCCAGCTCCCTTTGGGACTACCCAAGAGATGGCTACACCTTC. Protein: CASSLWDYPRDGYTF.

CDR3 DNA sequence: TGTGCCAGCAGTGAAGGGGGAGGGAGGCAGCCCCAGCATTTT. It specifies CASSEGGGRQPQHF. The gene calls are TRBV6-1 and TRBJ1-5; D not certain. The CDR3 covers 14 residues. CDR1 and CDR2 from the germline V gene are MNHNS and SASEGT. The germline V and J ends were trimmed by 1 base and 7 bases, with 11 bases remaining between them.

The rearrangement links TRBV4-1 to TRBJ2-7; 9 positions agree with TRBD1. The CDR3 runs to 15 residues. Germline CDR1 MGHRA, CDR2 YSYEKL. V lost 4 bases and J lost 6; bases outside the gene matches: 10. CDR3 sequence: CASSRPGQGHGEQYF. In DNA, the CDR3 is TGCGCCAGCAGCCGACCGGGACAGGGTCATGGCGAGCAGTACTTC.

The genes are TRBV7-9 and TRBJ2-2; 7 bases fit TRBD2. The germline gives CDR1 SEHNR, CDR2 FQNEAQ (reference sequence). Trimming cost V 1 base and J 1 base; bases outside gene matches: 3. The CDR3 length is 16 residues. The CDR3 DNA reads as TGTGCCAGCAGCTTAGGGCTAGCGGTGAACACCGGGGAGCTGTTTTTT. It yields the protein CASSLGLAVNTGELFF.

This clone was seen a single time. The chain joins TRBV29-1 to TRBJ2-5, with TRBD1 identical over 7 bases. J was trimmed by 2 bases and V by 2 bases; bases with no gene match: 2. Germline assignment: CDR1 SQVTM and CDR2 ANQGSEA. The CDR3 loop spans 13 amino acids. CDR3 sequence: CSVERGLQETQYF. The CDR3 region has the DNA TGCAGCGTTGAAAGGGGGCTTCAAGAGACCCAGTACTTC. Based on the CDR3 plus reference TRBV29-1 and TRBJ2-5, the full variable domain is SAVISQKPSRDICQRGTSLTIQCQVDSQVTMMFWYRQQPGQSLTLIATANQGSEATYESGFVIDKFPISRPNLTFSTLTVSNMSPEDSSIYLCSVERGLQETQYFGPGTRLLVL.

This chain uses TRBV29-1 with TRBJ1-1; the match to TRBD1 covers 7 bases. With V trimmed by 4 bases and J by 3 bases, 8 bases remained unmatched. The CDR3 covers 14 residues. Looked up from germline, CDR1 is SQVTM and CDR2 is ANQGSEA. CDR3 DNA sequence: TGCAGCGTTGTGGGGGGACAGTTTCACACTGAAGCTTTCTTT. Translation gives CSVVGGQFHTEAFF.

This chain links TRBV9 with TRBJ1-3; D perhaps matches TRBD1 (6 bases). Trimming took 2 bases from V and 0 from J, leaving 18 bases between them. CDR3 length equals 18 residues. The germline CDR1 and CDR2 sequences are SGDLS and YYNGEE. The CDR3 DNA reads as TGTGCCAGCAGCGTGCTGCCCGAAAGAGGGGGCTCTGGAAACACCATATATTTT. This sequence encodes CASSVLPERGGSGNTIYF.

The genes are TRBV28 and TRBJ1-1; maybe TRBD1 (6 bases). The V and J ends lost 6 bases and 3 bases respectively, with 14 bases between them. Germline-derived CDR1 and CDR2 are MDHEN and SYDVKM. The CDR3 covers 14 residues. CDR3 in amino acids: CASSFHRGHTEAFF. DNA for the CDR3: TGTGCCAGCAGCTTTCACCGGGGGCACACTGAAGCTTTCTTT.

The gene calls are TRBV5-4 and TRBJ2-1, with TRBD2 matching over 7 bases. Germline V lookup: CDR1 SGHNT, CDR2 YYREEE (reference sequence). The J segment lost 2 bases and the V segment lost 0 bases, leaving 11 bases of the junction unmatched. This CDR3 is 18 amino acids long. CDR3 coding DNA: TGTGCCAGCAGCTTGGCGCCAAGCGGGAATAGTGCCTACAATGAGCAGTTCTTC. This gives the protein CASSLAPSGNSAYNEQFF.